This T cell receptor (beta chain) was recorded in a study of blood T cell repertoires in COVID-19 (dated by TCRdb to about 2020). Context from the whole study: Collaborator samples came from the United States, Italy and Spain and covered acute and convalescent phases of COVID-19. The sample metadata nearly always contained a de-identified subject ID, COVID-19 status, age in years and sex. The prospective study material was composed of cDNA or gDNA derived from T cells, B-cell-depleted T cells, or PBMCs. Deeply sampled blood TCRbeta repertoires from subjects exposed to, actively infected with, or recovered from COVID-19 were included in the dataset. The samples were drawn from the first 160 participants of the ongoing ImmuneRACE study and from some 1,300 subjects provided by 6 global collaborators. HLA class I and class II types, where available, came from metadata supplied by the sample provider rather than from assay-based typing. The repertoires were released in a freely available public database meant as a resource for research on the immune response to SARS-CoV-2. Results and caveats for the whole study, not just this receptor: The quantity of clinical and demographic metadata differed by source and by participant and was supplied without curation.

The collaborating institutions used their own protocols to collect whole blood in K2EDTA tubes. Collaborator samples were shipped for TCRbeta analysis as frozen whole blood, isolated PBMCs, or DNA extracted from either sample type. This clone was seen only once. Its cognate antigen has yet to be identified. One base away there is no much larger clone; base qualities are not given. The germline V gene (reference sequence) yields LNHDA for CDR1 and SQIVND for CDR2. From the cysteine up to the phenylalanine, the CDR3 has a length of 14 residues. The kept DNA is CDR3 alone, 42 bases in frame from the first base. Trimming takes 2 bases from V and 7 bases from J, and the germline ends sit 12 bases apart. The immunoSEQ Assay, a bias-controlled multiplex PCR, was used to amplify TCRbeta CDR3 regions from genomic DNA. The paper's processing steps were these. Nucleated cell counts per sample were estimated from amplification of reference gene primers within the assay. To quantify the absolute abundance of each unique TCRbeta CDR3 rearrangement, sequence reads were collapsed and filtered. Productive Simpson clonality was computed per sample as the square root of Simpson's diversity index over productive rearrangements. This is the immuneACCESS table as TCRdb keeps it, with only in-frame sequences that have V and J called. A part of the clones is gone; compared with another copy, unresolved V genes explain less than half, and the rest is unexplained. V, J and clone size derive from that table, while D and trimming were established from the DNA sequence. The table for this sample lists 150,000 to 200,000 clones; about 88% of them were counted only once. 7% to 7.5% of the sample is in the top ten clones.

Input material: peripheral blood. Rearrangement joined TRBV19 to TRBJ1-5; TRBD1 is possibly the D segment (6 matching bases). The source of this sequence is a woman of 80 years or more in a cohort sampled during active or convalescent COVID-19. The bases read TGTGCCAGTAGTATACCAGGGGCCTGGCAGCCCCAGCATTTT. It translates as CASSIPGAWQPQHF.